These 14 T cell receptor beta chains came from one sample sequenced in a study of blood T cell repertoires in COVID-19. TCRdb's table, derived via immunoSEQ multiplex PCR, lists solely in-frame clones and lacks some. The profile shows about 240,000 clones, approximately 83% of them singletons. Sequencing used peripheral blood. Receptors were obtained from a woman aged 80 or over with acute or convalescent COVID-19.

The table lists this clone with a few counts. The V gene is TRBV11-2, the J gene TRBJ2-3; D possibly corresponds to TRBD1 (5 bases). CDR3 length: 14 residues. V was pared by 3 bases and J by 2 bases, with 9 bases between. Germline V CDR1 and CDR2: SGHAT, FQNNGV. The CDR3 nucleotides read TGTGCCAGCAGCTTGGGGCAGTCCACAGATACGCAGTATTTT. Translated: CASSLGQSTDTQYF.

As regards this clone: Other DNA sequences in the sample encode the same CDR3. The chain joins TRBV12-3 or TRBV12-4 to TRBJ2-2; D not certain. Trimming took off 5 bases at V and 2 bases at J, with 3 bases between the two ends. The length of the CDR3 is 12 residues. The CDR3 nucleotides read TGTGCCAGCAGTCGTAACACCGGGGAGCTGTTTTTT. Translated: CASSRNTGELFF.

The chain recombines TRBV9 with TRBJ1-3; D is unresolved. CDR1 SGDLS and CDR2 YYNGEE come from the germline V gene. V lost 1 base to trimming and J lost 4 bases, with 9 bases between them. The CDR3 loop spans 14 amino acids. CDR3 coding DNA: TGTGCCAGCAGCGTACACTCCGGGGGAAACACCATATATTTT. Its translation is CASSVHSGGNTIYF.

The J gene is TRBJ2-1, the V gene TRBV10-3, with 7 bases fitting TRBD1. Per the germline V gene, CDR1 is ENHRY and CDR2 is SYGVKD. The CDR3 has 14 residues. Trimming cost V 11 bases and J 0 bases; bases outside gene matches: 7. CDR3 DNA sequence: TGTGCCTCTGCCCCAGGGGGCTCCTACAATGAGCAGTTCTTC. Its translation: CASAPGGSYNEQFF.

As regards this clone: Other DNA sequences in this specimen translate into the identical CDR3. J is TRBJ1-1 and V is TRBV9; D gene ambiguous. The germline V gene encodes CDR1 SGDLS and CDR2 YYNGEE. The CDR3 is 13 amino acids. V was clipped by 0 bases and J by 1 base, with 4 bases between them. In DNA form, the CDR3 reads TGTGCCAGCAGCGTAGGGAGGAACACTGAAGCTTTCTTT. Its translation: CASSVGRNTEAFF.

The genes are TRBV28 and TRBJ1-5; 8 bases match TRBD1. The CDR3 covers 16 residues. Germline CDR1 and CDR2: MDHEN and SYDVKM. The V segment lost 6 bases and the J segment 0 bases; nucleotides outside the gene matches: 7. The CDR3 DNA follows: TGTGCCAGCAGCAGGGGGCAGGCCTTTAGCAATCAGCCCCAGCATTTT. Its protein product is CASSRGQAFSNQPQHF.

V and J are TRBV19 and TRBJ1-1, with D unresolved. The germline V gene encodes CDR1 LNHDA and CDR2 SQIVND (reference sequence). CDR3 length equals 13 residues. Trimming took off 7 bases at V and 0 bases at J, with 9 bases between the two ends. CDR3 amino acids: CASNGLLNTEAFF. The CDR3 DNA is TGTGCCAGTAATGGACTCCTGAACACTGAAGCTTTCTTT.

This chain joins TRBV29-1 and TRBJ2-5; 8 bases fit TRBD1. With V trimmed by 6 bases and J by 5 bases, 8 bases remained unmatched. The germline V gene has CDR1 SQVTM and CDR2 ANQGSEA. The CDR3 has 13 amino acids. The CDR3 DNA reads TGCAGCGTGGCGACAGGGGTCGGGGAGACCCAGTACTTC. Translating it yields CSVATGVGETQYF.

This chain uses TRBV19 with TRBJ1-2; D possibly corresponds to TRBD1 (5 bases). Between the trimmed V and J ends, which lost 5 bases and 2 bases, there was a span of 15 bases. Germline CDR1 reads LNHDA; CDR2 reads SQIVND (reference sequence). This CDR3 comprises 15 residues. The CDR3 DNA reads TGTGCCAGTAGTCTTGGGGGGACGGTGAACTATGGCTACACCTTC. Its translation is CASSLGGTVNYGYTF.

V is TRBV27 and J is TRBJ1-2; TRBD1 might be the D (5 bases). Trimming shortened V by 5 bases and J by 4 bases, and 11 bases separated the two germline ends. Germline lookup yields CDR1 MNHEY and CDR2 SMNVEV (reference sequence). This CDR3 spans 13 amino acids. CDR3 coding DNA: TGTGCCAGCAGTCCCAGGGTACCCTATGGCTACACCTTC. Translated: CASSPRVPYGYTF.

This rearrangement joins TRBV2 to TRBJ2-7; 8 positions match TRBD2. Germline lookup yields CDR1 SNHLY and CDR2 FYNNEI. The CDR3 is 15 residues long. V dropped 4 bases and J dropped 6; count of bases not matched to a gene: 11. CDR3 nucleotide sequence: TGTGCCAGCAGTGCAGGACTAGCCGTGGGGAGCGAGCAGTACTTC. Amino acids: CASSAGLAVGSEQYF.

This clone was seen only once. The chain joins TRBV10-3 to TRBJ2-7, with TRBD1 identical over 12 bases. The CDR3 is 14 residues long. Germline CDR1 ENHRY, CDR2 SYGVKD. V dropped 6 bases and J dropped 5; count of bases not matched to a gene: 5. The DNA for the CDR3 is TGTGCCATCAGCACCGGGACAGGGGGCGACGAGCAGTACTTC. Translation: CAISTGTGGDEQYF.

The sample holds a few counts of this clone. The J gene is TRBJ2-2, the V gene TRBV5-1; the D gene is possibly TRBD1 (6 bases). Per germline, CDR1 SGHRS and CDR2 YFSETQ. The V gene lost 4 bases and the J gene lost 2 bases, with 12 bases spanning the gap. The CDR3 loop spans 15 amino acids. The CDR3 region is CASSEDRPNTGELFF. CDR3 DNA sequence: TGCGCCAGCAGCGAAGACAGGCCCAACACCGGGGAGCTGTTTTTT. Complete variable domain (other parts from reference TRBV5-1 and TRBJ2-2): KAGVTQTPRYLIKTRGQQVTLSCSPISGHRSVSWYQQTPGQGLQFLFEYFSETQRNKGNFPGRFSGRQFSNSRSEMNVSTLELGDSALYLCASSEDRPNTGELFFGEGSRLTVL.

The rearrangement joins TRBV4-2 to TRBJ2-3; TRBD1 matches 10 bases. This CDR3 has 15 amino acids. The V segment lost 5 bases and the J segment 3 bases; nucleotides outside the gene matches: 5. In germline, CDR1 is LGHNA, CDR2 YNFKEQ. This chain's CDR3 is CASSSRQGATDTQYF. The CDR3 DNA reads TGTGCCAGCAGCTCCCGACAGGGGGCAACAGATACGCAGTATTTT.